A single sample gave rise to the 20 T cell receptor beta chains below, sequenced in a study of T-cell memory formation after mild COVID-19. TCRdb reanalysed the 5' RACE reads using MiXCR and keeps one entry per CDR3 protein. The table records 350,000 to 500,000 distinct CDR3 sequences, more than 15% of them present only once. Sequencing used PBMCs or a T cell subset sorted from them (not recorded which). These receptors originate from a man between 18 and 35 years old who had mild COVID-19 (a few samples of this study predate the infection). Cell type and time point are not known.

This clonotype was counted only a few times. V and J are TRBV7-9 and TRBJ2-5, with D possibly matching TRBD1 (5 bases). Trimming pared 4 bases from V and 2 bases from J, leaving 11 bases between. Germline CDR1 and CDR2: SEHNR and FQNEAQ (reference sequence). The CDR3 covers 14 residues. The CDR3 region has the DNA TGTGCCAGCAGCTCCAAGACAGATCAAGAGACCCAGTACTTC. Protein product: CASSSKTDQETQYF.

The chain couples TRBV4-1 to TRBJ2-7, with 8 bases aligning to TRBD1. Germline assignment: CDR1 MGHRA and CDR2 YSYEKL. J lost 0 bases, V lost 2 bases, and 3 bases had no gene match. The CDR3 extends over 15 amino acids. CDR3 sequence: CASSQPGQVSYEQYF. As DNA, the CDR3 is TGCGCCAGCAGCCAACCGGGACAGGTCTCCTACGAGCAGTACTTC.

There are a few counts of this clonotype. Written as DNA, the CDR3 is TGCGCCAGCACTCGGGACAGGGTCCTTGGCGGGGAGCTGTTTTTT. This encodes CASTRDRVLGGELFF. The chain carries TRBV5-1 and TRBJ2-2; 9 bases are a match to TRBD1. The CDR3 runs 15 residues. Per germline, CDR1 SGHRS and CDR2 YFSETQ. J was trimmed by 7 bases and V by 6 bases; bases with no gene match: 10.

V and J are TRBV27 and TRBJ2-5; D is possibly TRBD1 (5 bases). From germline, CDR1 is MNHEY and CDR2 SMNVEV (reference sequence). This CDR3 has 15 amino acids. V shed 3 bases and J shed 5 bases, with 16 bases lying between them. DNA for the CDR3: TGTGCCAGCAGTTTTGGGGCTGTTGGCCATGAGACCCAGTACTTC. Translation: CASSFGAVGHETQYF.

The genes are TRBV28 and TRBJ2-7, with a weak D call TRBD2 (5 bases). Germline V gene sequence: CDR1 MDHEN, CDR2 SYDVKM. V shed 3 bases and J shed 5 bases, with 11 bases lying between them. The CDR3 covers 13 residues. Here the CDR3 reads CASSFAGGHEQYV. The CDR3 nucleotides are TGTGCCAGCAGTTTTGCGGGCGGTCACGAGCAGTACGTC.

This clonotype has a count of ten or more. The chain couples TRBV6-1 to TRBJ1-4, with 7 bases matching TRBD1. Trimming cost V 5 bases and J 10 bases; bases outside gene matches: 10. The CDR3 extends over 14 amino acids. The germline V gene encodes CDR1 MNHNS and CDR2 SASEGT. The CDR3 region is CASSPDRETGKLFF. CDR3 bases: TGTGCCAGCAGTCCCGACAGGGAAACCGGAAAACTGTTTTTT.

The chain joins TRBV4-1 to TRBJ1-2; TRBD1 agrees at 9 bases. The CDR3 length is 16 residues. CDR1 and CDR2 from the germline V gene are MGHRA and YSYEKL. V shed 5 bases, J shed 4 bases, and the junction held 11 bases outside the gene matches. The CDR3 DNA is TGCGCCAGCAGCGACACTGCCGGGACAGGGCTCTATGGCTACACCTTC. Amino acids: CASSDTAGTGLYGYTF.

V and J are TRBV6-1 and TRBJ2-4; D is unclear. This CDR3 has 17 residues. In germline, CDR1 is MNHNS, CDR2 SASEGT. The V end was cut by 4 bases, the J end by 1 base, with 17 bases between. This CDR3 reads CASSVHGTSHAKNIQYF. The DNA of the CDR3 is TGTGCCAGCAGTGTGCACGGAACCTCTCACGCCAAAAACATTCAGTACTTC.

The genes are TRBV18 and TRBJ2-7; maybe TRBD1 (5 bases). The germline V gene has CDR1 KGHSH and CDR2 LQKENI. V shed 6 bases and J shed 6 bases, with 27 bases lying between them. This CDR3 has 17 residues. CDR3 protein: CASSPTVGASGYGEQYF. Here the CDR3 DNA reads TGTGCCAGCTCCCCAACGGTAGGGGCCTCCGGTTATGGCGAGCAGTACTTC.

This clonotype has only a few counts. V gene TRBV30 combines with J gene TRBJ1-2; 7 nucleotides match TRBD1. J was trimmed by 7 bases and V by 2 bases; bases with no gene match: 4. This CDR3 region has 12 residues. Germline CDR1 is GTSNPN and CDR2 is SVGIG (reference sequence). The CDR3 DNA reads TGTGCCTGGAGTCCGGGACAGCGTGGCTACACCTTC. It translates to CAWSPGQRGYTF.

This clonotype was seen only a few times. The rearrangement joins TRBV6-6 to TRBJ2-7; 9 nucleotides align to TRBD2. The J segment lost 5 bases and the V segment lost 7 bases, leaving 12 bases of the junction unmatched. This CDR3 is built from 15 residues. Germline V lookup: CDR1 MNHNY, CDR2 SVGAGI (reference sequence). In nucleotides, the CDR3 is TGTGCCAGCACCAAGGTACTAGCGGGCGTCGACGAGCAGTACGTC. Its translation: CASTKVLAGVDEQYV.

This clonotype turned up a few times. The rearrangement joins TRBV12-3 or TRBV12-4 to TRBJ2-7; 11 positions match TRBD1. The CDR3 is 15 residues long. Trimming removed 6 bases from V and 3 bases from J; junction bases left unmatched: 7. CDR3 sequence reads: CASSLRTGGGYEQYF. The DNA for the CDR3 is TGTGCCAGCAGCCTGAGGACAGGGGGCGGCTACGAGCAGTACTTC.

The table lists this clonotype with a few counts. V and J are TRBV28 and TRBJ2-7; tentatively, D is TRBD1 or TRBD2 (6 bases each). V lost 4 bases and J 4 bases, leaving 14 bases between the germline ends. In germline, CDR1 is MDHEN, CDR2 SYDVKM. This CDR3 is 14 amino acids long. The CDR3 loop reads CASSWGASAYEQYV. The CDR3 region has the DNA TGTGCCAGCAGTTGGGGGGCTTCGGCTTACGAGCAGTACGTC.

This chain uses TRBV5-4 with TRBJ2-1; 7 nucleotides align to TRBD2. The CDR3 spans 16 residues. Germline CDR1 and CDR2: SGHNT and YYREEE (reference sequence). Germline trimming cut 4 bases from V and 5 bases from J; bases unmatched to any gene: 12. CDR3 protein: CASSRSLAEGDNEQFF. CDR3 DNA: TGTGCCAGCAGCCGATCTCTAGCGGAGGGAGACAATGAGCAGTTCTTC.

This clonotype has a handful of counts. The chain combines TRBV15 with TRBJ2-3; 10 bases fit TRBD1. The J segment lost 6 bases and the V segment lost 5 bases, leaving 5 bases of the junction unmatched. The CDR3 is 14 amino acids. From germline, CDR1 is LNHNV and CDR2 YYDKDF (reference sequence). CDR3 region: CATSPDRGSDTQYF. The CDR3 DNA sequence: TGTGCCACCAGCCCGGACAGGGGGAGCGATACGCAGTATTTT.

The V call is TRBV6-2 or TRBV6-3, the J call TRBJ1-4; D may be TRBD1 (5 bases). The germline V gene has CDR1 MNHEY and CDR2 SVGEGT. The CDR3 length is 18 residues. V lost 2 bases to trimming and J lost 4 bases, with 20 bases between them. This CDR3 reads CASSYTGTRGGINEKLFF. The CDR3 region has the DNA TGTGCCAGCAGTTACACCGGGACCCGCGGAGGGATTAATGAAAAACTGTTTTTT.

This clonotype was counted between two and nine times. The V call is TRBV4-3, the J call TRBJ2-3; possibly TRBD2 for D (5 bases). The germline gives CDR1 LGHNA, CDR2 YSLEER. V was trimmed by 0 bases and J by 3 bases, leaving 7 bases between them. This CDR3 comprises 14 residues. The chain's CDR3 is CASSQERETDTQYF. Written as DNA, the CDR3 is TGCGCCAGCAGCCAAGAAAGGGAGACAGATACGCAGTATTTT.

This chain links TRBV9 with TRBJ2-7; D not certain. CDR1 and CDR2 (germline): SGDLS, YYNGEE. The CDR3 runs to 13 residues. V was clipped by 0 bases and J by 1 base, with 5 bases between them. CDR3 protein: CASSVGGSYEQYF. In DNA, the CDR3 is TGTGCCAGCAGCGTAGGTGGTTCCTACGAGCAGTACTTC. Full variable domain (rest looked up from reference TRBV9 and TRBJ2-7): DSGVTQTPKHLITATGQRVTLRCSPRSGDLSVYWYQQSLDQGLQFLIQYYNGEERAKGNILERFSAQQFPDLHSELNLSSLELGDSALYFCASSVGGSYEQYFGPGTRLTVT.

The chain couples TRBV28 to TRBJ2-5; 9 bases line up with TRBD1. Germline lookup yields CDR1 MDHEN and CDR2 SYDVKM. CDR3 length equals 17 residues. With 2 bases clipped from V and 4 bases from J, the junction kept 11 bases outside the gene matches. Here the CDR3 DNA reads TGTGCCAGCAGTTTACCCTCCGGGACAGGGTTGGGAGAGACCCAGTACTTC. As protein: CASSLPSGTGLGETQYF.

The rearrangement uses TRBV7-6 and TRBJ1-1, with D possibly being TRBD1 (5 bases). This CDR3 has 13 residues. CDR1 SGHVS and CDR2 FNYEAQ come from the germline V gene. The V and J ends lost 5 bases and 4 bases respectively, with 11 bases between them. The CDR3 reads CASSEGRGTEAFF. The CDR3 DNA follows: TGTGCCAGCAGCGAAGGAAGGGGCACTGAAGCTTTCTTT.